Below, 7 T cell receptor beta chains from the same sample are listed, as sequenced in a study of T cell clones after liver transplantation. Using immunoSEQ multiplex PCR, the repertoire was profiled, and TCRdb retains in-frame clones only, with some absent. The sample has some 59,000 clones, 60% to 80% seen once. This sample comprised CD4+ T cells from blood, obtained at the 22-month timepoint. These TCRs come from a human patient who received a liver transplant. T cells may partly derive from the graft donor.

The CDR3 is CASSPLPGVGNTIYF. The CDR3 nucleotides are TGCGCCAGCAGCCCCCTCCCGGGCGTGGGAAACACCATATATTTT. The chain carries TRBV4-1 and TRBJ1-3; D remains unclear. Trimming took 4 bases from V and 4 from J, leaving 14 bases between them. The CDR3 is made up of 15 amino acids. Germline loops: CDR1 MGHRA, CDR2 YSYEKL.

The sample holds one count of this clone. The CDR3 reads CASSNDGGSYNEQFF. The DNA for the CDR3 is TGTGCCAGCAGCAACGACGGGGGCTCCTACAATGAGCAGTTCTTC. This chain links TRBV7-3 with TRBJ2-1; maybe TRBD2 (6 bases). The V gene's germline CDR1 is SGHTA and CDR2 FQGTGA. The CDR3 contains 15 residues. The germline V and J ends were trimmed by 5 bases and 0 bases, with 11 bases remaining between them.

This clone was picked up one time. The DNA for the CDR3 is TGTGCCAGCAGCGTAGGAGTAGCGGCCTACAATGAGCAGTTCTTC. Translation gives CASSVGVAAYNEQFF. The chain recombines TRBV9 with TRBJ2-1, with D perhaps matching TRBD2 (6 bases). From germline, CDR1 is SGDLS and CDR2 YYNGEE. The V end lost 0 bases, the J end lost 2 bases, and 9 bases lay between the germline ends. CDR3 length: 15 amino acids.

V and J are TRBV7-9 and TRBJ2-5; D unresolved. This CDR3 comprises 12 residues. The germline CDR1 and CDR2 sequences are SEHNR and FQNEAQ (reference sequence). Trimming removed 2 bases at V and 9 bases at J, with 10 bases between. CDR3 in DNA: TGTGCCAGCAGCTTAACGGACCTGGCCCAGTACTTC. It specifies CASSLTDLAQYF.

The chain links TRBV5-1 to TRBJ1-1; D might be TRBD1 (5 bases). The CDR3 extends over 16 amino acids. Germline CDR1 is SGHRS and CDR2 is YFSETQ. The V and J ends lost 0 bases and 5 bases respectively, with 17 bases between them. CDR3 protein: CASSLGPPPQGTEAFF. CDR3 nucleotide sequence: TGCGCCAGCAGCTTGGGACCCCCTCCCCAGGGTACTGAAGCTTTCTTT.

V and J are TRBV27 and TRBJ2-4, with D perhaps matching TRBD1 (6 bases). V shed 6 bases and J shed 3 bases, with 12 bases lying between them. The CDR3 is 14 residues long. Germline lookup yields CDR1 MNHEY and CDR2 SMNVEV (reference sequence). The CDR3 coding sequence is TGTGCCAGCAGGACAGGCCAAGTCAAAAACATTCAGTACTTC. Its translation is CASRTGQVKNIQYF.

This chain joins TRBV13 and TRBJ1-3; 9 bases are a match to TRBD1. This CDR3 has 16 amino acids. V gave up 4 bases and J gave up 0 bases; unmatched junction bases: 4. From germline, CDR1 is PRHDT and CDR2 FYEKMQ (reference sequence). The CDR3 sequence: CASSSTGGVSGNTIYF. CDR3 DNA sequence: TGTGCCAGCAGCTCGACAGGGGGGGTCTCTGGAAACACCATATATTTT.